The 10 T cell receptor beta chains given below trace back to one sample, sequenced in a study of blood T cells in healthy people across ages (dated by TCRdb to between 2014 and 2017). Receptor amplification or capture employed 5' RACE. The data were produced on an Illumina HiSeq 2500. The second PCR ran for about 7 to 11 cycles and used a J-beta primer mix along with a sample-barcoded 5' primer. TCRdb took the public reads, trimmed them with fastp at Q25, ran MiXCR for clone calling and kept in-frame beta chains. Rows matching on CDR3 protein sequence are summarized as one entry with the most common DNA and genes. This sample is represented by roughly 1,500,000 distinct CDR3 sequences; approximately 38% of them were singletons. The leading ten clones occupy roughly 7.9% of the sample. The sequenced material came from blood. The receptors stem from a woman under 30 in good health.

This clonotype came up once. The chain recombines TRBV28 with TRBJ2-1; D is perhaps TRBD2 (6 bases). The CDR3 has 16 residues. Trimming removed 4 bases at V and 0 bases at J, with 13 bases between. Germline lookup yields CDR1 MDHEN and CDR2 SYDVKM. CDR3 sequence reads: CASSSPSESSYNEQFF. CDR3 DNA: TGTGCCAGCAGTTCGCCTAGCGAGAGCTCCTACAATGAGCAGTTCTTC.

A single count supports this clonotype. The chain joins TRBV7-2 to TRBJ2-2, with D perhaps TRBD2 (6 bases). Germline CDR1 reads SGHTA; CDR2 reads FQGNSA. The V gene lost 1 base and the J gene lost 3 bases, with 12 bases spanning the gap. CDR3 length: 16 amino acids. The CDR3 region has the DNA TGTGCCAGCAGCTTAGGGTCGCGGGACTACACCGGGGAGCTGTTTTTT. Translating it yields CASSLGSRDYTGELFF.

V is TRBV2 and J is TRBJ2-1, with D perhaps TRBD2 (6 bases). The ends were cut back, 11 bases at V and 4 bases at J, with 12 bases in the middle. The germline V gene encodes CDR1 SNHLY and CDR2 FYNNEI. The CDR3 contains 12 residues. The CDR3: CASDGGYNEQFF. CDR3 DNA sequence: TGTGCCTCTGACGGGGGTTACAATGAGCAGTTCTTC.

This chain uses TRBV3-1 with TRBJ2-7; 8 bases agree with TRBD2. The germline CDR1 and CDR2 sequences are LGHDT and YNNKEL (reference sequence). The CDR3 has 14 residues. Losses at the gene ends were 1 base for V and 8 bases for J; bases not matched to a gene: 7. The CDR3 region is CASSQAGGGGKQYF. The CDR3 DNA sequence: TGTGCCAGCAGCCAAGCCGGGGGGGGTGGCAAGCAGTACTTC.

The V gene is TRBV25-1, the J gene TRBJ1-2; maybe TRBD1 (5 bases). Germline assignment: CDR1 MGHDK and CDR2 SYGVNS. Trimming took 4 bases from V and 1 from J, leaving 13 bases between them. The CDR3 extends over 15 amino acids. CDR3 nucleotides: TGTGCCAGCAGTGGAACAGGACGGGGTAACTATGGCTACACCTTC. This codes for CASSGTGRGNYGYTF.

The J gene is TRBJ1-4, the V gene TRBV12-3 or TRBV12-4; 9 positions match TRBD1. The CDR3 has 14 amino acids. Trimming at V came to 5 bases and at J to 7 bases, leaving 5 bases not matched to a gene. The CDR3 DNA follows: TGTGCCAGCAGTCTCAGGACAGGGGCTGAAAAACTGTTTTTT. It is translated as CASSLRTGAEKLFF.

A remark on this clonotype: At one end the junction does not follow the germline gene, possibly because of a read error. CDR3 loop: CASSLGQGGNQLQHF. The CDR3 DNA sequence: TGTGCCAGCAGCCTTGGACAGGGTGGTAATCAGCTCCAGCATTTT. V is TRBV7-9 and J is TRBJ1-5, with TRBD1 matching 8 bases. The germline CDR1 and CDR2 sequences are SEHNR and FQNEAQ (reference sequence). The CDR3 extends over 15 amino acids.

The chain is built from TRBV20-1 and TRBJ2-7; 7 bases map to TRBD1. This CDR3 spans 13 amino acids. Germline V CDR1 and CDR2: DFQATT, SNEGSKA (reference sequence). V dropped 1 base and J dropped 2; count of bases not matched to a gene: 2. The chain's CDR3 is CSARGGQAYEQYF. In DNA form, the CDR3 reads TGCAGTGCTAGAGGAGGACAGGCCTACGAGCAGTACTTC.

This clonotype turned up a few times. The chain links TRBV7-6 to TRBJ2-6, with TRBD1 as a possible D gene (5 bases). With 9 bases removed from V and 0 bases from J, the gap between germline ends came to 9 bases. The CDR3 is 14 amino acids. Germline lookup yields CDR1 SGHVS and CDR2 FNYEAQ. CDR3 residues: CASGAGSGANVLTF. The DNA of the CDR3 is TGTGCCAGTGGGGCCGGCTCTGGGGCCAACGTCCTGACTTTC. Drawing the rest from reference TRBV7-6 and TRBJ2-6, the complete variable domain is GAGVSQSPRYKVTKRGQDVALRCDPISGHVSLYWYRQALGQGPEFLTYFNYEAQQDKSGLPNDRFSAERPEGSISTLTIQRTEQRDSAMYRCASGAGSGANVLTFGAGSRLTVL.

CDR3 amino acids: CASRAWEPDNYGYTF. The CDR3 DNA reads TGTGCCAGCAGGGCCTGGGAGCCAGATAACTATGGCTACACCTTC. The chain employs TRBV2 and TRBJ1-2; no clear D gene. V lost 6 bases, J lost 1 base, and 15 bases lay in between. Germline V lookup: CDR1 SNHLY, CDR2 FYNNEI. The CDR3 sequence is 15 residues long.